These 8 T cell receptor beta chains were sequenced from one sample in a study of cytomegalovirus exposure and HLA in healthy donors. The table came from immunoSEQ multiplex PCR; TCRdb's copy has only in-frame clones and leaves some out. The profile shows under 150,000 clones, about 88% of them singletons. The sample comprised PBMCs. These receptors originate from a man aged 18 to 30 in good health and CMV-seropositive.

The chain is built from TRBV5-3 and TRBJ2-1; D might be TRBD1 (6 bases). TRBV5-3 is reported as an ORF; its role is uncertain. CDR3 length: 13 amino acids. Trimming took off 4 bases at V and 8 bases at J, with 13 bases between the two ends. The CDR3 loop reads CARSPRGIDEQFF. In DNA, the CDR3 is TGTGCCAGAAGCCCCAGGGGCATCGATGAGCAGTTCTTC.

The gene calls are TRBV7-9 and TRBJ2-7; TRBD2 might be the D (5 bases). This CDR3 comprises 13 residues. V lost 9 bases, J lost 3 bases, and 15 bases lay in between. The germline V gene encodes CDR1 SEHNR and CDR2 FQNEAQ (reference sequence). CDR3 in DNA: TGTGCCAGTCAAGTACTAGGCGGCTACGAGCAGTACTTC. The encoded protein is CASQVLGGYEQYF.

The chain has TRBV29-1 and TRBJ2-3; 10 nucleotides match TRBD1. CDR1 and CDR2 (germline): SQVTM, ANQGSEA. CDR3 size: 14 residues. Trimming took 3 bases from V and 2 from J; bases not matched to a gene: 2. The CDR3 loop reads CSVEDRGSTDTQYF. The CDR3, as DNA: TGCAGCGTTGAGGACAGGGGGTCCACAGATACGCAGTATTTT.

This chain uses TRBV10-3 with TRBJ1-6; no clear D gene. CDR3 length: 13 amino acids. The ends were cut back, 10 bases at V and 7 bases at J, with 14 bases in the middle. Per germline, CDR1 ENHRY and CDR2 SYGVKD. The CDR3 coding sequence is TGTGCCACCGCGCGGGAGTCGAATTCACCCCTCCACTTT. It encodes CATARESNSPLHF.

The chain joins TRBV19 to TRBJ1-2; TRBD1 matches at 12 bases. Germline V gives CDR1 LNHDA, CDR2 SQIVND (reference sequence). CDR3 length equals 15 residues. V shed 3 bases, J shed 5 bases, and the junction held 4 bases outside the gene matches. The CDR3 loop reads CASSIPGQGAYGYTF. The CDR3 nucleotides are TGTGCCAGTAGTATCCCGGGACAGGGGGCATATGGCTACACCTTC.

This clone was recorded a few times. The V gene is TRBV6-5, the J gene TRBJ1-6; 9 bases are shared with TRBD1. The J segment lost 10 bases and the V segment lost 2 bases, leaving 3 bases of the junction unmatched. CDR1 MNHEY and CDR2 SVGAGI come from the germline V gene. The CDR3 is 14 residues long. The CDR3 region has the DNA TGTGCCAGCAGTTACGACAGGGGGACCTCACCCCTCCACTTT. This gives the protein CASSYDRGTSPLHF.

The chain links TRBV18 to TRBJ1-4; 9 nucleotides align to TRBD1. This CDR3 region has 16 residues. Germline V lookup: CDR1 KGHSH, CDR2 LQKENI. V shed 3 bases, J shed 8 bases, and the junction held 10 bases outside the gene matches. CDR3 region: CASSPPLQGAVEKLFF. The DNA for the CDR3 is TGTGCCAGCTCACCTCCCTTACAGGGGGCGGTGGAAAAACTGTTTTTT.

The chain is built from TRBV7-8 and TRBJ1-3; TRBD1 matches 8 bases. This CDR3 region has 16 residues. Germline V CDR1 and CDR2: SGHVS, FQNEAQ. The J segment lost 4 bases and the V segment lost 5 bases, leaving 10 bases of the junction unmatched. DNA for the CDR3: TGTGCCAGCAGCCCCAGGACAGGGCCGGACGGAAACACCATATATTTT. Its translation is CASSPRTGPDGNTIYF.